One sample yielded the 21 T cell receptor beta chains listed below, sequenced in a study of PD-1 blockade in classical Hodgkin lymphoma. The assay was immunoSEQ multiplex PCR, and TCRdb's table has in-frame clones only and misses some. The sample records about 76,000 clones, approximately 88% being singletons. In every patient, relapse followed autologous stem cell transplantation, while exposure to brentuximab vedotin differed. The specimen was peripheral blood mononuclear cells (PBMCs), collected at baseline. The source of these receptors is a human donor with classical Hodgkin lymphoma.

The genes are TRBV30 and TRBJ1-2, with unresolved D. This CDR3 is built from 16 residues. Germline V gives CDR1 GTSNPN, CDR2 SVGIG (reference sequence). V was cut by 5 bases and J by 3 bases, with 22 bases left in between. DNA of the CDR3: TGTGCCTGGGGGCGTACTGGGGTTAGCAACTACTATGGCTACACCTTC. Translated: CAWGRTGVSNYYGYTF.

The chain couples TRBV29-1 to TRBJ2-3; 9 bases are shared with TRBD1. The germline V gene has CDR1 SQVTM and CDR2 ANQGSEA. The CDR3 runs to 15 residues. The CDR3 region is CSSSGDRVLTDTQYF. The CDR3 DNA follows: TGCAGTTCCTCCGGGGACAGGGTACTCACAGATACGCAGTATTTT.

This chain joins TRBV7-6 and TRBJ1-2; D perhaps matches TRBD1 (6 bases). Germline V gives CDR1 SGHVS, CDR2 FNYEAQ. Trimming took off 6 bases at V and 9 bases at J, with 14 bases between the two ends. This CDR3 spans 12 amino acids. In nucleotides, the CDR3 is TGTGCCAGCAGTTCCACCGGGACACGCTACACCTTC. Protein: CASSSTGTRYTF.

The rearrangement uses TRBV7-9 and TRBJ2-3, with 10 bases identical to TRBD2. With 5 bases clipped from V and 2 bases from J, the junction kept 4 bases outside the gene matches. The germline V gene has CDR1 SEHNR and CDR2 FQNEAQ (reference sequence). The CDR3 sequence is 15 residues long. The CDR3 DNA follows: TGTGCCAGCAGCGTGGGACTAGCGAACACAGATACGCAGTATTTT. It encodes CASSVGLANTDTQYF.

This clone was detected only a few times. This chain uses TRBV7-2 with TRBJ2-3; TRBD2 matches 8 bases. V dropped 7 bases and J dropped 6; count of bases not matched to a gene: 6. CDR3 length equals 13 residues. Germline V lookup: CDR1 SGHTA, CDR2 FQGNSA. The chain's CDR3 is CASTPLAGDTQYF. CDR3 in DNA: TGTGCCAGCACCCCGCTAGCGGGCGATACGCAGTATTTT.

The V call is TRBV18, the J call TRBJ2-2, with no clear D. V was pared by 3 bases and J by 13 bases, with 15 bases between. This CDR3 comprises 13 residues. The germline gives CDR1 KGHSH, CDR2 LQKENI. The chain's CDR3 is CASSPIGGMGLFF. The CDR3 nucleotides are TGTGCCAGCTCACCTATTGGCGGCATGGGGCTGTTTTTT.

This clone has only a few counts. The DNA for the CDR3 is TGTGCCAGCAGCGACAGAAACACTGAAGCTTTCTTT. Encoded protein: CASSDRNTEAFF. This rearrangement joins TRBV2 to TRBJ1-1; tentatively, D is TRBD1 (5 bases). The CDR3 spans 12 residues. Germline-derived CDR1 and CDR2 are SNHLY and FYNNEI. V lost 6 bases and J lost 2, with 7 bases in between.

V is TRBV5-4 and J is TRBJ1-1; D is uncertain. Germline loops: CDR1 SGHNT, CDR2 YYREEE (reference sequence). The CDR3 contains 11 residues. V lost 5 bases, J lost 1 base, and 3 bases lay in between. CDR3 in amino acids: CASSSNTEAFF. For the CDR3, the DNA is TGTGCCAGCAGTTCGAACACTGAAGCTTTCTTT.

The chain carries TRBV4-1 and TRBJ2-1, with 13 positions matching TRBD2. Per the germline V gene, CDR1 is MGHRA and CDR2 is YSYEKL. With V trimmed by 0 bases and J by 10 bases, 15 bases remained unmatched. The CDR3 is made up of 19 amino acids. CDR3 amino acids: CASSQDPPGGLAGAREQFF. CDR3 DNA: TGCGCCAGCAGCCAAGATCCTCCAGGCGGACTAGCGGGAGCTAGAGAGCAGTTCTTC.

The chain is built from TRBV5-1 and TRBJ2-3; D assignment may be TRBD1 or TRBD2 (5 bases each). This CDR3 is built from 15 residues. V lost 4 bases to trimming and J lost 0 bases, with 12 bases between them. The germline V gene has CDR1 SGHRS and CDR2 YFSETQ. CDR3: CASSQTWGSTDTQYF. For the CDR3, the DNA is TGCGCCAGCAGCCAGACCTGGGGGAGCACAGATACGCAGTATTTT.

This CDR3 reads CASSDRGLDGYTF. The CDR3, as DNA: TGTGCCAGCAGTGACAGGGGGCTGGATGGCTACACCTTC. The gene calls are TRBV2 and TRBJ1-2; 8 bases agree with TRBD1. V lost 3 bases, J lost 6 bases, and 3 bases stayed unmatched. This CDR3 region has 13 residues. Germline lookup yields CDR1 SNHLY and CDR2 FYNNEI.

This clone was detected once. The rearrangement uses TRBV28 and TRBJ1-1, with D perhaps matching TRBD1 (5 bases). The germline gives CDR1 MDHEN, CDR2 SYDVKM. The CDR3 is made up of 11 amino acids. V was cut by 8 bases and J by 5 bases, with 9 bases left in between. The DNA of the CDR3 is TGTGCCAGCCAGGGAGTGACTGAAGCTTTCTTT. As protein: CASQGVTEAFF. The whole variable domain, filled in from reference TRBV28 and TRBJ1-1, reads DVKVTQSSRYLVKRTGEKVFLECVQDMDHENMFWYRQDPGLGLRLIYFSYDVKMKEKGDIPEGYSVSREKKERFSLILESASTNQTSMYLCASQGVTEAFFGQGTRLTVV.

The rearrangement joins TRBV15 to TRBJ2-7, with D perhaps TRBD1 (6 bases). V lost 0 bases, J lost 5 bases, and 14 bases lay in between. Germline CDR1 reads LNHNV; CDR2 reads YYDKDF (reference sequence). The CDR3 runs 15 residues. The CDR3 DNA reads as TGTGCCACCAGCAGAGATGTTTGGGGGCGCGACGAGCAGTACTTC. Translating gives CATSRDVWGRDEQYF.

In its sample, this clone was seen a few times. The V and J genes are TRBV19 and TRBJ1-2, with 7 bases identical to TRBD1. The CDR3 has 12 amino acids. In germline, CDR1 is LNHDA, CDR2 SQIVND (reference sequence). V was clipped by 4 bases and J by 8 bases; unmatched bases: 4. CDR3 nucleotide sequence: TGTGCCAGTAGTAGACAGGGAAACGGCTACACCTTC. This translates into CASSRQGNGYTF.

The rearrangement uses TRBV4-2 and TRBJ2-2; maybe TRBD1 (5 bases). The germline V gene has CDR1 LGHNA and CDR2 YNFKEQ. The length of the CDR3 is 16 residues. V lost 3 bases to trimming and J lost 4 bases, with 15 bases between them. CDR3 sequence: CASSQRQFTSTGELFF. The CDR3 DNA reads TGTGCCAGCAGCCAGCGACAGTTTACCTCCACCGGGGAGCTGTTTTTT.

This rearrangement joins TRBV29-1 to TRBJ2-3, with D unresolved. From germline, CDR1 is SQVTM and CDR2 ANQGSEA. CDR3 size: 12 residues. V was clipped by 3 bases and J by 5 bases, with 9 bases between them. CDR3 in amino acids: CSVEGTRDTQYF. CDR3 coding DNA: TGCAGCGTTGAGGGTACCCGAGATACGCAGTATTTT.

CDR3 sequence reads: CASSLDAGGRYEQYF. In DNA, the CDR3 is TGTGCCAGCAGCCTCGATGCGGGAGGCAGATACGAGCAGTACTTC. This sequence joins TRBV7-6 and TRBJ2-7, with TRBD2 matching over 8 bases. Looked up from germline, CDR1 is SGHVS and CDR2 is FNYEAQ. The length of the CDR3 is 15 residues. J lost 4 bases, V lost 5 bases, and 10 bases had no gene match.

V gene TRBV4-1 combines with J gene TRBJ1-2; D unresolved. The CDR3 length is 12 residues. From germline, CDR1 is MGHRA and CDR2 YSYEKL. Trimming took off 1 base at V and 8 bases at J, with 8 bases between the two ends. CDR3 amino acids: CASSQGDWGYTF. The CDR3 DNA sequence: TGCGCCAGCAGCCAAGGCGATTGGGGCTACACCTTC.

The rearrangement joins TRBV4-1 to TRBJ2-2, with 9 positions matching TRBD2. V was pared by 3 bases and J by 6 bases, with 14 bases of the junction left unmatched. Germline V gives CDR1 MGHRA, CDR2 YSYEKL. This CDR3 contains 18 residues. CDR3 loop: CASSHPPVGGRVAGELFF. Written as DNA, the CDR3 is TGCGCCAGCAGCCATCCGCCTGTGGGCGGGAGGGTGGCCGGGGAGCTGTTTTTT.

This chain links TRBV7-2 with TRBJ2-1, with D uncertain. Germline CDR1 SGHTA, CDR2 FQGNSA. The CDR3 consists of 11 residues. V was clipped by 8 bases and J by 9 bases, with 11 bases between them. The CDR3 DNA sequence: TGTGCCAGCGGCCTAAGGACTGAGCAGTTCTTC. Protein product: CASGLRTEQFF. Drawing the rest from reference TRBV7-2 and TRBJ2-1, the complete variable domain is GAGVSQSPSNKVTEKGKDVELRCDPISGHTALYWYRQSLGQGLEFLIYFQGNSAPDKSGLPSDRFSAERTGGSVSTLTIQRTQQEDSAVYLCASGLRTEQFFGPGTRLTVL.

This chain uses TRBV6-5 with TRBJ2-1, with TRBD2 identical over 7 bases. J lost 6 bases, V lost 0 bases, and 2 bases had no gene match. The CDR3 is made up of 14 amino acids. CDR1 and CDR2 (germline): MNHEY, SVGAGI. The CDR3 sequence is CASSYSGGSNEQFF. CDR3 bases: TGTGCCAGCAGTTACTCGGGCGGGAGCAATGAGCAGTTCTTC.